These 27 T cell receptor beta chains were all obtained from the same sample, sequenced in a study of blood T cell repertoires in COVID-19. Produced via immunoSEQ multiplex PCR; TCRdb's table is partial and in-frame only. Among more than 95,000 clones listed, 84% were seen once. The sample was peripheral blood. The receptor set was obtained from a human donor in a cohort sampled during active COVID-19.

CDR3 sequence: CAGSKGTGGVETQYF. CDR3 nucleotides: TGTGCCGGTTCTAAAGGGACAGGGGGCGTCGAGACCCAGTACTTC. The genes are TRBV9 and TRBJ2-5; TRBD1 agrees at 12 bases. The germline V gene encodes CDR1 SGDLS and CDR2 YYNGEE. J gave up 5 bases and V 10 bases, and 12 bases lay outside the gene matches. The CDR3 is 15 residues long.

The rearrangement joins TRBV29-1 to TRBJ2-1; 9 bases fit TRBD2. V gave up 4 bases and J gave up 6 bases; unmatched junction bases: 7. The CDR3 has 14 amino acids. Germline V gene sequence: CDR1 SQVTM, CDR2 ANQGSEA. The CDR3 DNA sequence: TGCAGCGTTGGGTTCGGCGGGGGGGCCAATGAGCAGTTCTTC. It translates to CSVGFGGGANEQFF.

This rearrangement joins TRBV5-8 to TRBJ1-1; D not certain. This CDR3 has 13 amino acids. From germline, CDR1 is SGHTS and CDR2 YDEGEE. The ends were cut back, 2 bases at V and 4 bases at J, with 9 bases in the middle. This chain's CDR3 is CASSFTAGTEAFF. The DNA of the CDR3 is TGTGCCAGCAGCTTTACCGCGGGCACTGAAGCTTTCTTT.

V and J are TRBV7-2 and TRBJ1-3; D is unresolved. The germline gives CDR1 SGHTA, CDR2 FQGNSA. V was trimmed by 4 bases and J by 4 bases, leaving 14 bases between them. This CDR3 region has 15 residues. CDR3 coding DNA: TGTGCCAGCAGCTCCCAACCCACGGGGGGAAACACCATATATTTT. Translation gives CASSSQPTGGNTIYF. The full variable domain, with the rest looked up from reference TRBV7-2 and TRBJ1-3, is GAGVSQSPSNKVTEKGKDVELRCDPISGHTALYWYRQSLGQGLEFLIYFQGNSAPDKSGLPSDRFSAERTGGSVSTLTIQRTQQEDSAVYLCASSSQPTGGNTIYFGEGSWLTVV.

This clone was observed a handful of times. This chain links TRBV12-5 with TRBJ2-1; TRBD2 matches at 11 bases. Germline V lookup: CDR1 LGHNT, CDR2 FRNRAP. This CDR3 has 14 residues. J was trimmed by 7 bases and V by 10 bases; bases with no gene match: 9. The CDR3 sequence is CATRPSGGWNEQFF. DNA for the CDR3: TGTGCTACACGCCCTAGCGGGGGGTGGAATGAGCAGTTCTTC.

The V gene is TRBV5-4, the J gene TRBJ1-3; D is perhaps TRBD1 (6 bases). Per germline, CDR1 SGHNT and CDR2 YYREEE (reference sequence). The CDR3 contains 16 residues. Trimming removed 2 bases from V and 0 bases from J, with 12 bases in between. The CDR3 DNA follows: TGTGCCAGCAGCTTACTGGACAGCGGCTCTGGAAACACCATATATTTT. Residues: CASSLLDSGSGNTIYF.

This clone was picked up a small number of times. This rearrangement joins TRBV6-2 or TRBV6-3 to TRBJ1-2; 10 nucleotides agree with TRBD1. The J segment lost 4 bases and the V segment lost 4 bases, leaving 6 bases of the junction unmatched. Per germline, CDR1 MNHEY and CDR2 SVGEGT. The CDR3 contains 15 residues. The CDR3 protein is CASSLKTGGVYGYTF. The CDR3 nucleotides read TGTGCCAGCAGTTTAAAGACAGGGGGCGTCTATGGCTACACCTTC.

The chain uses TRBV19 and TRBJ1-5; weak D call: TRBD1 (5 bases). V lost 4 bases to trimming and J lost 3 bases, with 10 bases between them. The CDR3 length is 14 residues. The germline V gene encodes CDR1 LNHDA and CDR2 SQIVND (reference sequence). The CDR3 here is CASSKTVINQPQHF. In DNA form, the CDR3 reads TGTGCCAGTAGTAAGACAGTCATCAATCAGCCCCAGCATTTT.

The CDR3 spells CASTDRTWNTEAFF. The DNA for the CDR3 is TGTGCCAGTACCGACAGGACCTGGAACACTGAAGCTTTCTTT. The chain is built from TRBV19 and TRBJ1-1, with D maybe TRBD1 (6 bases). V was clipped by 7 bases and J by 1 base, with 13 bases between them. The CDR3 consists of 14 residues. Germline CDR1 LNHDA, CDR2 SQIVND (reference sequence).

Details on this clone: The same CDR3 can be traced to other DNA sequences in this sample. The J gene is TRBJ1-1, the V gene TRBV2, with D possibly being TRBD1 (5 bases). Germline-derived CDR1 and CDR2 are SNHLY and FYNNEI. With 8 bases removed from V and 0 bases from J, the gap between germline ends came to 13 bases. The CDR3 runs 14 residues. CDR3 DNA: TGTGCCAGCCGTAGAGCGGGGGTGAACACTGAAGCTTTCTTT. Its translation: CASRRAGVNTEAFF.

This clone has a single count. CDR3 in DNA: TGTGCCAGCAGCCAAGGTTTACAGGGTTCCGGAAACACCATATATTTT. Translated: CASSQGLQGSGNTIYF. The V and J genes are TRBV3-1 (or the pseudogene TRBV3-2) and TRBJ1-3, with a possible D match to TRBD1 (6 bases). V was clipped by 1 base and J by 4 bases, with 14 bases between them. Germline-derived CDR1 and CDR2 are LGHDT and YNNKEL (reference sequence). CDR3 length equals 16 residues.

The count of this clone is one. The V gene is TRBV12-3 or TRBV12-4, the J gene TRBJ1-2; no definite D call. The CDR3 consists of 13 residues. V was shortened by 6 bases and J by 1 base, with 9 bases between the two germline ends. CDR3 in amino acids: CASRTNVNYGYTF. The CDR3 bases are TGTGCCAGCAGGACAAACGTTAACTATGGCTACACCTTC.

This chain connects TRBV6-2 or TRBV6-3 to TRBJ1-2, with 11 nucleotides matching TRBD1. Per germline, CDR1 MNHEY and CDR2 SVGEGT. The CDR3 runs 15 residues. The V gene end was trimmed by 4 bases and the J gene end by 3 bases; junction bases not matched to a gene: 4. The CDR3 region is CASSSPGQGDYGYTF. Here the CDR3 DNA reads TGTGCCAGCAGTTCACCGGGACAGGGGGACTATGGCTACACCTTC.

The rearrangement links TRBV3-1 (or the pseudogene TRBV3-2) to TRBJ1-2, with 7 bases that match TRBD1. This CDR3 comprises 15 residues. The germline gives CDR1 LGHDT, CDR2 YNNKEL (reference sequence). The V gene end was trimmed by 4 bases and the J gene end by 3 bases; junction bases not matched to a gene: 8. The CDR3 region has the DNA TGTGCCAGCAGCCTTAAGGGACAGCCGGACTATGGCTACACCTTC. As protein: CASSLKGQPDYGYTF.

V is TRBV5-4 and J is TRBJ2-5; TRBD1 matches at 8 bases. Per germline, CDR1 SGHNT and CDR2 YYREEE (reference sequence). The V gene end was trimmed by 7 bases and the J gene end by 1 base; junction bases not matched to a gene: 15. This CDR3 is built from 17 residues. This CDR3 is CASADVGPRGPQETQYF. The CDR3 DNA sequence: TGTGCCAGCGCGGACGTGGGGCCCAGGGGGCCCCAAGAGACCCAGTACTTC.

V gene TRBV9 combines with J gene TRBJ1-3; possibly TRBD1 for D (6 bases). Trimming left V 3 bases short and J 0 bases short, with 13 bases between. The CDR3 is 16 residues long. The germline CDR1 and CDR2 sequences are SGDLS and YYNGEE. CDR3 sequence: CASSGTGLSSGNTIYF. CDR3 in DNA: TGTGCCAGCAGCGGAACAGGGCTAAGCTCTGGAAACACCATATATTTT.

V gene TRBV5-6 combines with J gene TRBJ1-6, with 8 bases that match TRBD1. CDR1 and CDR2 from the germline V gene are SGHDT and YYEEEE. This CDR3 spans 13 amino acids. The ends lost 6 bases at V and 7 bases at J; junction bases unmatched: 3. For the CDR3, the DNA is TGTGCCAGCAATGGACAGGGAAATTCACCCCTCCACTTT. Protein: CASNGQGNSPLHF.

This chain's CDR3 is CASSQRGSTRRNTIYF. CDR3 DNA sequence: TGTGCCAGCAGCCAGAGAGGTTCAACGAGACGGAACACCATATATTTT. The chain is built from TRBV3-1 (or the pseudogene TRBV3-2) and TRBJ1-3; D unclear. CDR1 and CDR2 from the germline V gene are LGHDT and YNNKEL (reference sequence). The CDR3 extends over 16 amino acids. V gave up 3 bases and J gave up 7 bases, with 19 bases separating them.

The gene calls are TRBV30 and TRBJ2-7; maybe TRBD2 (6 bases). V gave up 3 bases and J gave up 0 bases, with 18 bases separating them. CDR3 length: 16 amino acids. Germline V gene data show CDR1 as GTSNPN and CDR2 as SVGIG (reference sequence). The CDR3 loop reads CAWRSETGVLSYEQYF. The CDR3, as DNA: TGTGCCTGGAGATCGGAAACGGGGGTTCTCTCCTACGAGCAGTACTTC.

This sequence joins TRBV7-2 and TRBJ2-3; 12 bases map to TRBD2. The germline gives CDR1 SGHTA, CDR2 FQGNSA. Losses at the gene ends were 5 bases for V and 3 bases for J; bases not matched to a gene: 6. The CDR3 loop spans 16 amino acids. CDR3 sequence (DNA): TGTGCCAGCAGCCCTAGCGGGGGGGCCGGGACAGATACGCAGTATTTT. Its translation: CASSPSGGAGTDTQYF. Based on the CDR3 plus reference TRBV7-2 and TRBJ2-3, the full variable domain is GAGVSQSPSNKVTEKGKDVELRCDPISGHTALYWYRQSLGQGLEFLIYFQGNSAPDKSGLPSDRFSAERTGGSVSTLTIQRTQQEDSAVYLCASSPSGGAGTDTQYFGPGTRLTVL.

In this sample, this clone turned up a few times. This sequence joins TRBV9 and TRBJ2-1; 10 positions match TRBD2. Germline trimming cut 4 bases from V and 5 bases from J; bases unmatched to any gene: 12. From germline, CDR1 is SGDLS and CDR2 YYNGEE. This CDR3 spans 17 amino acids. Here the CDR3 DNA reads TGTGCCAGCAGCCCTCCACCGGGAACTAGCGGGGACAATGAGCAGTTCTTC. Translation gives CASSPPPGTSGDNEQFF.

V and J are TRBV5-1 and TRBJ1-1; a weak D match, TRBD1 (5 bases). In germline, CDR1 is SGHRS, CDR2 YFSETQ. This CDR3 is 14 amino acids long. Trimming shortened V by 4 bases and J by 1 base, and 11 bases separated the two germline ends. The CDR3 loop reads CASSEGLSNTEAFF. CDR3 nucleotide sequence: TGCGCCAGCAGCGAGGGACTCTCGAACACTGAAGCTTTCTTT. Full variable domain (missing parts from reference TRBV5-1 and TRBJ1-1): KAGVTQTPRYLIKTRGQQVTLSCSPISGHRSVSWYQQTPGQGLQFLFEYFSETQRNKGNFPGRFSGRQFSNSRSEMNVSTLELGDSALYLCASSEGLSNTEAFFGQGTRLTVV.

The V gene is TRBV7-8, the J gene TRBJ1-1, with D maybe TRBD1 (6 bases). The germline gives CDR1 SGHVS, CDR2 FQNEAQ. There are 15 residues in the CDR3. The V end lost 0 bases, the J end lost 1 base, and 9 bases lay between the germline ends. The CDR3 loop reads CASSLAGARNTEAFF. The CDR3 DNA is TGTGCCAGCAGCTTAGCGGGGGCGCGGAACACTGAAGCTTTCTTT.

The chain employs TRBV29-1 and TRBJ2-1; 7 bases are shared with TRBD2. CDR1 is SQVTM, CDR2 ANQGSEA, per germline. V dropped 3 bases and J dropped 3; count of bases not matched to a gene: 5. The CDR3 has 14 residues. As DNA, the CDR3 is TGCAGCGTTGAGGGGCTAGCGGACTACAATGAGCAGTTCTTC. Encoded protein: CSVEGLADYNEQFF.

The V and J genes are TRBV2 and TRBJ2-5, with D maybe TRBD1 (6 bases). From germline, CDR1 is SNHLY and CDR2 FYNNEI. The V gene lost 5 bases and the J gene lost 5 bases, with 12 bases spanning the gap. The CDR3 has 13 residues. The CDR3 bases are TGTGCCAGCAGTCAACAGGGTAGGGAGACCCAGTACTTC. Translation: CASSQQGRETQYF.

The chain combines TRBV4-1 with TRBJ2-1, with D perhaps TRBD2 (7 bases). Germline V lookup: CDR1 MGHRA, CDR2 YSYEKL. The CDR3 is 14 amino acids. V was clipped by 4 bases and J by 2 bases, with 9 bases between them. CDR3 sequence reads: CASSRGGPYNEQFF. CDR3 nucleotide sequence: TGCGCCAGCAGCCGGGGGGGCCCCTACAATGAGCAGTTCTTC.

This chain connects TRBV5-1 to TRBJ1-1, with 8 bases matching TRBD1. The CDR3 extends over 14 amino acids. Trimming took 5 bases from V and 5 from J; bases not matched to a gene: 8. Germline CDR1 SGHRS, CDR2 YFSETQ. CDR3 sequence: CASRTDRVRTEAFF. The CDR3 region has the DNA TGCGCCAGCAGAACGGACAGGGTTCGAACTGAAGCTTTCTTT.